The 20 T cell receptor beta chains given below trace back to one sample, sequenced in a study of CXCR3-negative and CXCR3-positive naive CD8 T cells (dated by TCRdb to the late 2010s). The research as a whole found: TRB CDR3s from CXCR3-positive naive cells showed higher hydrophobicity (lower Kidera factor 4), lower energy, and higher strength and volume indices than CXCR3-negative naive cells.

Antigen specificity for these receptors is unknown. Sequencing took place on a NextSeq 550. The Human TCR Profiling Kit (MiLaboratory) was used to make UMI-labeled 5' RACE TRB cDNA libraries. TCRdb reprocessed the reads and lists each CDR3 protein sequence as a single entry, with no DNA. In this sample's table one finds some 130,000 distinct CDR3 sequences. The leading ten clones occupy over 0.35% of the sample. Sequenced: naive CXCR3+ CD8+ T cells from blood. Explained via the paper, the cell subset or site label denotes: CD45RO-CCR7+CD27+CD95- naive CD8+ T cells expressing CXCR3 (TNR3+). The receptors originated from a human donor in good health. Some clones in this sample may be carry-over from other donors' samples.

Here the CDR3 reads CASQQGPYTDTQYF. The rearrangement joins TRBV3-1 to TRBJ2-3; TCRdb calls TRBD1, which cannot be checked without DNA. The germline V gene has CDR1 LGHDT and CDR2 YNNKEL (reference sequence). CDR3 size: 14 residues.

The chain joins TRBV29-1 to TRBJ2-7. CDR3 length: 13 amino acids. Germline CDR1 is SQVTM and CDR2 is ANQGSEA. CDR3: CSVGTAGSYEQYF.

The chain couples TRBV21-1 to TRBJ2-7; TCRdb's D gene call, TRBD1, goes unchecked for lack of DNA. TRBV21-1 is annotated as a pseudogene. The CDR3 has 15 residues. The chain's CDR3 is CASSLRTGSSYEQYF.

V is TRBV19 and J is TRBJ2-1; the D call from TCRdb, TRBD1, cannot be confirmed without DNA. This CDR3 contains 15 residues. Germline V gene lookup returns CDR1 LNHDA and CDR2 SQIVND (reference sequence). CDR3 sequence: CAVDTGGFNYNEQFF.

The chain uses TRBV15 and TRBJ2-3; TCRdb proposes TRBD2, but this gene call is untestable without DNA. The CDR3 totals 16 residues. CDR1 is LNHNV and CDR2 is YYDKDF in the germline V gene (reference sequence). The CDR3 protein is CATSRGSGREGDTQYF.

V and J are TRBV29-1 and TRBJ2-1; TCRdb calls TRBD1, which cannot be checked without DNA. The germline V gene encodes CDR1 SQVTM and CDR2 ANQGSEA. This CDR3 contains 15 residues. Here the CDR3 reads CSVEPDWFRPGGLFF.

This chain uses TRBV19 with TRBJ2-3; TCRdb's D gene call, TRBD2, goes unchecked for lack of DNA. The CDR3 contains 14 residues. Germline V lookup: CDR1 LNHDA, CDR2 SQIVND (reference sequence). The CDR3: CATSSSGGQDTQYF.

The chain links TRBV4-1 to TRBJ1-2. There are 14 residues in the CDR3. Germline loops: CDR1 MGHRA, CDR2 YSYEKL. Here the CDR3 reads CASSQGGRPYGYTF.

J is TRBJ2-7 and V is TRBV5-1; absent DNA, TCRdb's TRBD2 call cannot be checked. There are 15 residues in the CDR3. The V gene's germline CDR1 is SGHRS and CDR2 YFSETQ. CDR3 residues: CASSLGLAGPYEQYF.

The rearrangement joins TRBV27 to TRBJ2-1; there is no DNA to check the TCRdb D call of TRBD2. The CDR3 extends over 16 amino acids. Germline V CDR1 and CDR2: MNHEY, SMNVEV (reference sequence). This CDR3 reads CASSLEAARPYNEQFF.

The rearrangement uses TRBV6-5 and TRBJ2-6; as DNA is missing, the TRBD1 call by TCRdb cannot be tested. The germline V gene encodes CDR1 MNHEY and CDR2 SVGAGI. The CDR3 is 20 amino acids. The CDR3 spells CASSYSTGTGAYGGANVLTF.

The CDR3 region is CATSRLASGYEQYF. This chain joins TRBV15 and TRBJ2-7; the TRBD2 assignment by TCRdb is unverifiable without DNA. CDR1 and CDR2 from the germline V gene are LNHNV and YYDKDF (reference sequence). CDR3 size: 14 residues.

The chain has TRBV19 and TRBJ1-1; TCRdb's assignment of TRBD1 cannot be checked, as there is no DNA. Germline CDR1 is LNHDA and CDR2 is SQIVND (reference sequence). This CDR3 contains 15 residues. CDR3 residues: CASSMGGAWNTEAFF.

This chain connects TRBV7-9 to TRBJ2-5; checking the TCRdb D call of TRBD1 is not possible without DNA. Per germline, CDR1 SEHNR and CDR2 FQNEAQ (reference sequence). CDR3 length: 17 amino acids. CDR3 in amino acids: CASSAPLGTGEQETQYF.

The V gene is TRBV20-1, the J gene TRBJ1-1; TCRdb outputs TRBD1, but without DNA this stays unchecked. The germline gives CDR1 DFQATT, CDR2 SNEGSKA (reference sequence). This CDR3 comprises 13 residues. CDR3 amino acids: CSARGNRGTEAFF.

The chain links TRBV5-1 to TRBJ2-7; the D call of TRBD1 rests on TCRdb alone, since no DNA is present to check it. Germline V CDR1 and CDR2: SGHRS, YFSETQ. The CDR3 is 15 residues long. The CDR3 sequence: CASSLVDRGPHEQYF. Filled out from reference TRBV5-1 and TRBJ2-7, the complete variable domain reads KAGVTQTPRYLIKTRGQQVTLSCSPISGHRSVSWYQQTPGQGLQFLFEYFSETQRNKGNFPGRFSGRQFSNSRSEMNVSTLELGDSALYLCASSLVDRGPHEQYFGPGTRLTVT.

The chain uses TRBV15 and TRBJ2-5; the D call from TCRdb, TRBD2, cannot be confirmed without DNA. CDR1 is LNHNV and CDR2 is YYDKDF in the germline V gene (reference sequence). This CDR3 is 14 amino acids long. The CDR3 sequence is CATSRDGGRETQYF. Based on the CDR3 plus reference TRBV15 and TRBJ2-5, the full variable domain is DAMVIQNPRYQVTQFGKPVTLSCSQTLNHNVMYWYQQKSSQAPKLLFHYYDKDFNNEADTPDNFQSRRPNTSFCFLDIRSPGLGDTAMYLCATSRDGGRETQYFGPGTRLLVL.

V usage is TRBV5-4 and J usage is TRBJ2-1; TCRdb's assignment of TRBD2 cannot be checked, as there is no DNA. The germline CDR1 and CDR2 sequences are SGHNT and YYREEE (reference sequence). CDR3 length: 14 residues. The CDR3 sequence is CASRLAGGPHEQFF.

The CDR3 reads CASSLRGSYEQYF. J is TRBJ2-7 and V is TRBV27; the TCRdb D gene call, TRBD1, has no DNA to confirm it. The CDR3 length is 13 residues. In germline, CDR1 is MNHEY, CDR2 SMNVEV (reference sequence).

V and J are TRBV5-4 and TRBJ1-1; TCRdb returns TRBD1, unconfirmable since there is no DNA. Germline CDR1 reads SGHNT; CDR2 reads YYREEE (reference sequence). This CDR3 contains 13 residues. The CDR3 here is CASSLALSPEAFF.